The rows below give T cell receptor beta chains drawn from one sample of a study of T cell repertoires in cytomegalovirus infection. Their antigen targets remain unknown. TCRdb reprocessed the reads via MiXCR and lists one record per CDR3 protein. The sample lists about 920,000 distinct CDR3 sequences, around a third occurring once. The sequences come from cultured CD8+ T cells from PBMCs, collected from culture after CMV antigen stimulation. The receptor set was obtained from a human donor in good health (CMV status not recorded). Some clones in this sample may be carry-over from other donors' samples. The CDR3 runs from the conserved cysteine through the conserved F or W. A D gene is named only where the DNA matches it firmly. Size values are once, few and many counts, or a class for expanded clones, and some rows have none.

v_call,d_call,j_call,clone_size,cdr3_nt,cdr3_aa
TRBV5-5,-,TRBJ2-7,-,TGTGCCAGCAGCTTGGACGGACCCACCTACGAGCAGTACTTC,CASSLDGPTYEQYF
TRBV27,-,TRBJ1-2,few,TGTGCCAGCAGTTTAGGAAGGGCAGGCATCTATGGCTACACCTTC,CASSLGRAGIYGYTF
TRBV7-9,-,TRBJ1-5,many,TGTGCCAGCAGCTCGGGGGTTGGGATACTGGCCCAGCATTTT,CASSSGVGILAQHF
TRBV5-1,-,TRBJ1-2,-,TGCGCCAGCAGCGGGGGGGGAAACGATGGCTACACCTTC,CASSGGGNDGYTF
TRBV7-6,TRBD2,TRBJ2-3,many,TGTGCCAGCAGCATAAGCGGGGGCACAGATACGCAGTATTTT,CASSISGGTDTQYF
TRBV12-3/TRBV12-4,-,TRBJ1-5,many,TGTGCCAGCAGCGACAGATTCAATCAGCCCCAGCATTTT,CASSDRFNQPQHF
TRBV10-3,TRBD1,TRBJ2-2,few,TGTGCCGTGGACAGGGGGCAAACCGGGGAGCTGTTTTTT,CAVDRGQTGELFF
TRBV27,-,TRBJ1-6,-,TGTGCCAGCAGGTCCTCATGGGGGGGCCGAGATTCACCCCTCCACTTT,CASRSSWGGRDSPLHF
TRBV23-1,-,TRBJ2-5,few,TGCGCCAGCAGTCAATTAAAAGGGGACCAAGAGACCCAGTACTTC,CASSQLKGDQETQYF
TRBV4-1,TRBD2,TRBJ2-2,-,TGCGCCAGCAGCTTTGAACCGGGACTAGAAGCCGGGGAGCTGTTTTTT,CASSFEPGLEAGELFF
TRBV10-3,-,TRBJ2-2,-,TGTGCCATACTAATCATGGGACGGCCGAACACCGGGGAGCTGTTTTTT,CAILIMGRPNTGELFF
TRBV4-2,-,TRBJ2-1,-,TGTGCCAGCAGCCATAAGACAATCGGGGCTCAGTTCTTC,CASSHKTIGAQFF
TRBV12-3/TRBV12-4,-,TRBJ2-1,-,TGTGCCAGCAGTCCCGACCCGGACAGCGAAGAAGAGTTCTTC,CASSPDPDSEEEFF
TRBV2,TRBD1,TRBJ2-5,-,TGTGCCAGCAGAGAGGACAGGGGGCGTCTCGAGACCCAGTACTTC,CASREDRGRLETQYF
TRBV6-2/TRBV6-3,-,TRBJ1-1,few,TGTGCCAGCAGGGATCCCATGAACACTGAAGCTTTCTTT,CASRDPMNTEAFF
TRBV9,-,TRBJ2-3,-,TGTGCCAGCAGCGTTGGGCCAGGGAATTCAGATACGCAGTATTTT,CASSVGPGNSDTQYF
TRBV19,-,TRBJ1-5,few,TGTGCCAGTAGTATGGGGCAGGACGTGATTCAGCCCCAGCATTTT,CASSMGQDVIQPQHF
TRBV4-2,-,TRBJ1-4,many,TGTGCCAGCAGCCACGACGGTCAGACAGGCCAAAATGAAAAACTGTTTTTT,CASSHDGQTGQNEKLFF
TRBV11-1,-,TRBJ2-1,many,TGTGCCAGCAGCTTAGACACGGACCTTATGTACAATGAGCAGTTCTTC,CASSLDTDLMYNEQFF
TRBV7-2,-,TRBJ2-1,-,TGTGCCAGCAGCCCGCCGGGACAACCGTTCTTC,CASSPPGQPFF
TRBV6-1,-,TRBJ1-5,many,TGTGCCAGCAGTGAACTCAATAGCAATCAGCCCCAGCATTTT,CASSELNSNQPQHF
TRBV6-2/TRBV6-3,-,TRBJ2-2,-,TGTGCCAGCAGTTACTCGAGACAGGCGAACACCGAGGAGCTGTTTTTT,CASSYSRQANTEELFF
TRBV28,TRBD2,TRBJ2-1,-,TGTGCCAGCAGTTTATACGGGGGGGCCAACAATGAGCAGTTCTTC,CASSLYGGANNEQFF
TRBV6-5,TRBD1,TRBJ1-1,few,TGTGCCAGCAGTTGGGCAACAGGGGGCAAGACTGAAGCTTTCTTT,CASSWATGGKTEAFF
TRBV28,TRBD2,TRBJ2-5,many,TGTGCCAGCAGGAATAGCGGGGGCCTCCAAGAGACCCAGTACTTC,CASRNSGGLQETQYF
TRBV19,-,TRBJ1-5,-,TGTGCCAGTAGACAGAGTTATAGCAATCAGCCCCAGCATTTT,CASRQSYSNQPQHF
TRBV28,TRBD2,TRBJ2-5,-,TGTGCCAGCAGTTTTAGTCTAGCGGGGGGGCCCCAAGAGACCCAGTACTTC,CASSFSLAGGPQETQYF
TRBV6-1,-,TRBJ1-1,-,TGTGCCAGCAAGCTACATAAGCGGGACATGAACACTGAAGCTTTCTTT,CASKLHKRDMNTEAFF
TRBV24-1,-,TRBJ2-6,few,TGTGCCACCCCCGCACCCCGTAGCTCTGGGGCCAACGTCCTGACTTTC,CATPAPRSSGANVLTF
TRBV6-1,TRBD1,TRBJ2-2,-,TGTGCCACCGGAGACAGGGTGAACACCGGGGAGCTGTTTTTT,CATGDRVNTGELFF
TRBV27,TRBD1,TRBJ2-3,few,TGTGCCAGCGGGACAGGGGATCAATATACGCAGTATTTT,CASGTGDQYTQYF
TRBV6-5,TRBD1,TRBJ1-1,-,TGTGCCAGCAGTTACGTACAGGGGGCTGAAGCTTTCTTT,CASSYVQGAEAFF
TRBV12-3/TRBV12-4,TRBD1,TRBJ2-7,-,TGTGCCAGCCGGGACAGCAACTACGAGCAGTACTTC,CASRDSNYEQYF
TRBV12-3/TRBV12-4,TRBD1,TRBJ1-1,few,TGTGCCAGCAGTTTCTCTAGGGACAGCATGAACACTGAAGCTTTCTTT,CASSFSRDSMNTEAFF
TRBV28,TRBD1,TRBJ2-2,once,TGTGCCAGCCGACCAGGGGGAGCCGGGGAGCTGTTTTTT,CASRPGGAGELFF
TRBV2,-,TRBJ1-1,-,TGTGCCAGCACCCCCCCGGCGAACACTGAAGCTTTCTTT,CASTPPANTEAFF
TRBV28,-,TRBJ2-7,-,TGTGCCAGCCGGTGGCGGGACTCCCTCTACGAGCAGTACTTC,CASRWRDSLYEQYF
TRBV4-1,-,TRBJ1-3,many,TGCGCCAGCAGCCCGAAGTATTCTGGAAACACCATATATTTT,CASSPKYSGNTIYF